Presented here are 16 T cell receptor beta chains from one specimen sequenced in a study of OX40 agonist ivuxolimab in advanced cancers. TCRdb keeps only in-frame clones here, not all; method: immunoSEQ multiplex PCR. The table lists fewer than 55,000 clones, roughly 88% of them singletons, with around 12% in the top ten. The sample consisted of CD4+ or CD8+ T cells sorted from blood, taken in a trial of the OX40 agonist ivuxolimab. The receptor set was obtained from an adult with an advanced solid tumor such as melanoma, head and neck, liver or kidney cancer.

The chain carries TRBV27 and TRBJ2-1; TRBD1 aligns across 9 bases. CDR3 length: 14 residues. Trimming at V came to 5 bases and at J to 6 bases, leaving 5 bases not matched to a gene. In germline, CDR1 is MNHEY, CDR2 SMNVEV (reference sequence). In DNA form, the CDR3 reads TGTGCCAGCAGTCAAAGACAGGGGGGCAATGAGCAGTTCTTC. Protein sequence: CASSQRQGGNEQFF.

DNA for the CDR3: TGTGCCAGCAGCTCTTCACTCCGCGGGGAGCAGTACTTC. Translation gives CASSSSLRGEQYF. The V call is TRBV7-9, the J call TRBJ2-7; the D gene is possibly TRBD2 (5 bases). This CDR3 comprises 13 residues. Trimming stripped 4 bases from V and 7 bases from J, with 14 bases between. Germline V gene lookup returns CDR1 SEHNR and CDR2 FQNEAQ (reference sequence).

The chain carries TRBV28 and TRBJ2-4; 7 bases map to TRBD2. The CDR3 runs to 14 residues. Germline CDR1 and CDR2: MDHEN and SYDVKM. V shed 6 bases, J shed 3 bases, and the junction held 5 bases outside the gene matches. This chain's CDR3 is CASSRGSIKNIQYF. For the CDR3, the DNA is TGTGCCAGCAGCCGCGGGAGCATCAAAAACATTCAGTACTTC.

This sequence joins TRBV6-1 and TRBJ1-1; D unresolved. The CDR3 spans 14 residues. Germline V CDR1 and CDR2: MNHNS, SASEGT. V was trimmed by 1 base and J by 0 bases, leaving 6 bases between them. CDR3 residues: CASSEERLNTEAFF. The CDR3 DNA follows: TGTGCCAGCAGTGAAGAACGCCTGAACACTGAAGCTTTCTTT.

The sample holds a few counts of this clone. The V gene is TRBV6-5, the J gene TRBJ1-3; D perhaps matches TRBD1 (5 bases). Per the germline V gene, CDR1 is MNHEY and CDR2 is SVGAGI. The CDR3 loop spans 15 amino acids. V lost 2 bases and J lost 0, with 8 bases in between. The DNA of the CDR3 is TGTGCCAGCAGTTACGGGGGTATCTCTGGAAACACCATATATTTT. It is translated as CASSYGGISGNTIYF.

DNA of the CDR3: TGTGCCAGCTCCCCCCGGGGGGCCATGGATACGCAGTATTTT. Translating gives CASSPRGAMDTQYF. This chain connects TRBV7-6 to TRBJ2-3; perhaps TRBD2 as D (7 bases). Germline V CDR1 and CDR2: SGHVS, FNYEAQ. Deletions cut 8 bases from V and 6 bases from J, with 18 bases between. The CDR3 is 14 amino acids.

Written as DNA, the CDR3 is TGTGCCAGCAGCTTAGGTTTGGGGGAGCCCCAGCATTTT. Amino acid sequence: CASSLGLGEPQHF. The chain joins TRBV7-3 to TRBJ1-5; a weak D match, TRBD1 (5 bases). V lost 2 bases, J lost 8 bases, and 10 bases lay in between. CDR1 SGHTA and CDR2 FQGTGA come from the germline V gene. There are 13 residues in the CDR3.

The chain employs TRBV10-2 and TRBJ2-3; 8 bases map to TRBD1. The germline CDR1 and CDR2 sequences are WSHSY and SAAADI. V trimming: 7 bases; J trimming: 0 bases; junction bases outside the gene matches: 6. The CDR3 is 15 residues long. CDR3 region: CASIGTGESTDTQYF. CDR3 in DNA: TGCGCCAGCATCGGGACAGGCGAAAGCACAGATACGCAGTATTTT.

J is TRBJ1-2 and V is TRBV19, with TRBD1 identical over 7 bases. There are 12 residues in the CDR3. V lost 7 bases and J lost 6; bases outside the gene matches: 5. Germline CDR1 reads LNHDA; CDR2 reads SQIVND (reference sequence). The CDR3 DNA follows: TGTGCCAGTATCAAGGGGGCCCATGGCTACACCTTC. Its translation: CASIKGAHGYTF.

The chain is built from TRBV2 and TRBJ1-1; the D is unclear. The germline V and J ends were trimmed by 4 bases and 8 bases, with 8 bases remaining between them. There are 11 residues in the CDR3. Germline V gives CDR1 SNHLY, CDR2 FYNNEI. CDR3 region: CASSVVEEAFF. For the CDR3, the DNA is TGTGCCAGCAGTGTTGTCGAGGAAGCTTTCTTT.

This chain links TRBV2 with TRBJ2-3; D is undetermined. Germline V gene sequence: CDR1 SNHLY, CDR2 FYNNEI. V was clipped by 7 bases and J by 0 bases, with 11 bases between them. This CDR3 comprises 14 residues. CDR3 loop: CASIFSTSTDTQYF. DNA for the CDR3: TGTGCCAGCATATTCAGTACTAGCACAGATACGCAGTATTTT.

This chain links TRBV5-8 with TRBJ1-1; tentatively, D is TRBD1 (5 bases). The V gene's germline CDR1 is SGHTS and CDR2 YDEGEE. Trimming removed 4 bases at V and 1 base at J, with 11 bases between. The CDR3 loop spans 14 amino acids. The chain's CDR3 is CASSTTAANTEAFF. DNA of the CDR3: TGTGCCAGCAGCACGACAGCTGCGAACACTGAAGCTTTCTTT. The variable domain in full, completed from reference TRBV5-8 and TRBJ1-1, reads EAGVTQSPTHLIKTRGQQATLRCSPISGHTSVYWYQQALGLGLQFLLWYDEGEERNRGNFPPRFSGRQFPNYSSELNVNALELEDSALYLCASSTTAANTEAFFGQGTRLTVV.

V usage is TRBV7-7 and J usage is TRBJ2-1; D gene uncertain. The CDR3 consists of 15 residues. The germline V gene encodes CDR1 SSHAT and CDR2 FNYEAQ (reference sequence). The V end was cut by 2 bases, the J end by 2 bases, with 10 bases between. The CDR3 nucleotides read TGTGCCAGCAGCTTATATAAAGGTACCTACAATGAGCAGTTCTTC. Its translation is CASSLYKGTYNEQFF.

The CDR3, as DNA: TGTGCCAGCAGTTACAGGGGGCGCTTAACTGGCTACACCTTC. It yields the protein CASSYRGRLTGYTF. The chain uses TRBV28 and TRBJ1-2; 9 bases agree with TRBD1. This CDR3 spans 14 amino acids. CDR1 is MDHEN, CDR2 SYDVKM, per germline. V was pared by 4 bases and J by 7 bases, with 7 bases of the junction left unmatched.

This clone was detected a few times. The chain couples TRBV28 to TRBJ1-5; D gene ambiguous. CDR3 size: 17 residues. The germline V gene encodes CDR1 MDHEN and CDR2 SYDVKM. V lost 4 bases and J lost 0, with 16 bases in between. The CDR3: CASSSRTGSYSNQPQHF. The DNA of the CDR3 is TGTGCCAGCAGTTCGCGGACCGGAAGTTATAGCAATCAGCCCCAGCATTTT.

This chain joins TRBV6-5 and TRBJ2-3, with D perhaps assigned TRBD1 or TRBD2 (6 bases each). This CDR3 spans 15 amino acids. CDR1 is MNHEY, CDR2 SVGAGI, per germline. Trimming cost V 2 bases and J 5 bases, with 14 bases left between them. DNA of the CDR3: TGTGCCAGCAGTTACCGCGGGGTACAGGGAGATACGCAGTATTTT. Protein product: CASSYRGVQGDTQYF.